This TCR beta chain was found in a study of blood T cell repertoires in COVID-19 (dated by TCRdb to about 2020). With regard to the full study: The collaborator samples originated in the United States, Italy and Spain and spanned the acute and convalescent phases of COVID-19. The prospective study material was composed of cDNA or gDNA derived from T cells, B-cell-depleted T cells, or PBMCs. The sample metadata nearly always contained a de-identified subject ID, COVID-19 status, age in years and sex. Subjects who had been exposed to COVID-19, were actively infected with it, or had recovered from it provided the deeply sampled blood TCRbeta repertoires that made up the dataset. Where available, HLA class I and class II types were obtained from metadata supplied by the sample provider rather than from assay-based typing. Samples were obtained from the ongoing ImmuneRACE study (first 160 participants) and from roughly 1,300 subjects provided by 6 global collaborators. The repertoires were released in a freely available public database meant as a resource for research on the immune response to SARS-CoV-2. Paper-wide results and their limitations: The amount of clinical and demographic metadata varied by source and participant and was provided uncurated.

The immunoSEQ Assay, a bias-controlled multiplex PCR, was used to amplify TCRbeta CDR3 regions from genomic DNA. Per the source publication's procedure: Nucleated cell counts per sample were estimated from amplification of reference gene primers within the assay. To quantify the absolute abundance of each unique TCRbeta CDR3 rearrangement, sequence reads were collapsed and filtered. For each sample, productive Simpson clonality was calculated as the square root of Simpson's diversity index over productive rearrangements. TCRdb stores this immuneACCESS table with in-frame sequences only. Part of the clones is absent; in the studies checked, under half of the shortfall reflects unresolved V genes, and no reason is known for the rest. The DNA gave D and trimming, while V, J and clone size come from that table. This sample holds 150,000 to 180,000 clones; 88% were observed only once. The ten largest clones take up more than 2% of the sample.

V and J are truncated by 0 bases and 10 bases respectively, leaving an intervening sequence of 7 bases. CDR1 PRHDT and CDR2 FYEKMQ are derived from the germline V gene (reference sequence). The CDR3 starts with the cysteine, ends with the phenylalanine, and has 13 residues. The sequence is cut down to CDR3 DNA, 39 bases in frame from base 1. Collaborating institutions collected whole blood in K2EDTA tubes following their own protocols. Collaborator samples were shipped for TCRbeta analysis as frozen whole blood, isolated PBMCs, or DNA extracted from either sample type. A word on this clone: This receptor's antigen is unknown. No clone much larger than this one lies a single base away; base qualities are absent.

This TCR came from a woman in her sixties or seventies with acute or convalescent COVID-19. The specimen sequenced was peripheral blood. Recombination linked TRBV13 to TRBJ1-6; there is no confident call for the D gene. Read as DNA, the sequence is TGTGCCAGCAGCTTAGGGCGTTCGTCACCCCTCCACTTT. Protein translation: CASSLGRSSPLHF.